This TCR beta chain was identified in a study of T cell responses to AZD1222 COVID-19 vaccine. The germline V gene encodes CDR1 SGDLS and CDR2 YYNGEE. With 0 bases removed from V and 5 bases from J, the gap between germline ends came to 11 bases. The CDR3 spans 14 residues. A note on this clone: Antigen specificity is unknown.

Measured with immunoSEQ multiplex PCR; TCRdb has only the in-frame clones, and not every one. This sample has roughly 49,000 clones, with roughly three quarters found just once. General observations from the study: The reported proportion of spike-specific TCRs targeting unmutated variant regions was nearly half. Repertoires were obtained only post-peak T cell response. At 160-218 and 743-854, vaccine-associated CD4 TCRs were dominant, and they spanned spike.

Sequenced material: peripheral blood, taken on day 0 of MenACWY control vaccination. This clonotype originated in an adult in good health. This chain links TRBV9 with TRBJ2-5; D not certain. In DNA, the CDR3 is TGTGCCAGCAGCGTAGCCCTACTCGGGGAGACCCAGTACTTC. Its translation is CASSVALLGETQYF.